What follows are 15 T cell receptor beta chains derived from one specimen sequenced in a study of shared clonotypes between healthy human individuals. Data came from immunoSEQ multiplex PCR; TCRdb stores just in-frame clones and leaves some out. In the table there are hundreds of thousands of clones, approximately 95% of which are singletons. Positive CCR7 selection of CD45RO-negative cells yielded the naive CD8 cells, and terminally differentiated effector memory CD45RA+ cells were excluded. Sequences were obtained from naive CD8+ T cells sorted from blood. Source of these receptors: a woman aged 25 to 39 in good health.

This clone was recorded once. The genes are TRBV18 and TRBJ1-2, with 7 nucleotides matching TRBD1. The CDR3 sequence is 15 residues long. Germline-derived CDR1 and CDR2 are KGHSH and LQKENI. V shed 1 base, J shed 4 bases, and the junction held 6 bases outside the gene matches. This CDR3 reads CASSPQRGRGYGYTF. The CDR3 DNA sequence: TGTGCCAGCTCACCACAAAGGGGGCGCGGCTATGGCTACACCTTC. The full variable domain, completed using reference TRBV18 and TRBJ1-2, is NAGVMQNPRHLVRRRGQEARLRCSPMKGHSHVYWYRQLPEEGLKFMVYLQKENIIDESGMPKERFSAEFPKEGPSILRIQQVVRGDSAAYFCASSPQRGRGYGYTFGSGTRLTVV.

V gene TRBV7-9 combines with J gene TRBJ1-1; D not certain. The CDR3 is made up of 15 amino acids. CDR1 and CDR2 from the germline V gene are SEHNR and FQNEAQ (reference sequence). V lost 1 base and J 3 bases, leaving 12 bases between the germline ends. The CDR3 nucleotides are TGTGCCAGCAGCTTAGATGGGAGCGTCTACACTGAAGCTTTCTTT. Translating it yields CASSLDGSVYTEAFF. Full variable domain (remainder filled in from reference TRBV7-9 and TRBJ1-1): DTGVSQNPRHKITKRGQNVTFRCDPISEHNRLYWYRQTLGQGPEFLTYFQNEAQLEKSRLLSDRFSAERPKGSFSTLEIQRTEQGDSAMYLCASSLDGSVYTEAFFGQGTRLTVV.

This chain connects TRBV11-2 to TRBJ2-7, with D unclear. The V end lost 0 bases, the J end lost 3 bases, and 6 bases lay between the germline ends. The germline V gene encodes CDR1 SGHAT and CDR2 FQNNGV. The CDR3 is 13 residues long. The CDR3 protein is CASSLEGNYEQYF. CDR3 sequence (DNA): TGTGCCAGCAGCTTAGAGGGGAACTACGAGCAGTACTTC. Drawing the rest from reference TRBV11-2 and TRBJ2-7, the complete variable domain is EAGVAQSPRYKIIEKRQSVAFWCNPISGHATLYWYQQILGQGPKLLIQFQNNGVVDDSQLPKDRFSAERLKGVDSTLKIQPAKLEDSAVYLCASSLEGNYEQYFGPGTRLTVT.

The rearrangement uses TRBV5-4 and TRBJ1-2; perhaps TRBD1 as D (5 bases). Germline values: CDR1 SGHNT, CDR2 YYREEE (reference sequence). The CDR3 is 15 amino acids. V lost 0 bases to trimming and J lost 7 bases, with 16 bases between them. The CDR3 loop reads CASSLAPDSHFGYTF. The CDR3 DNA reads TGTGCCAGCAGCTTGGCCCCCGACAGCCATTTTGGCTACACCTTC.

The rearrangement uses TRBV28 and TRBJ2-5; D might be TRBD1 (8 bases). The V gene lost 5 bases and the J gene lost 1 base, with 29 bases spanning the gap. Germline V gives CDR1 MDHEN, CDR2 SYDVKM. CDR3 length: 20 residues. The CDR3 region is CASSPKDRVWRERIQETQYF. The DNA for the CDR3 is TGTGCCAGCAGTCCAAAGGACAGGGTGTGGCGGGAGAGGATCCAAGAGACCCAGTACTTC.

This clone appeared once. The chain combines TRBV2 with TRBJ2-1; tentative D call: TRBD2 (6 bases). The CDR3 covers 16 residues. Trimming took 7 bases from V and 0 from J, leaving 16 bases between them. Germline V lookup: CDR1 SNHLY, CDR2 FYNNEI. The CDR3 nucleotides read TGTGCCAGCACCGATAGGGCGGGAAGCTCCTACAATGAGCAGTTCTTC. It encodes CASTDRAGSSYNEQFF. Based on the CDR3 plus reference TRBV2 and TRBJ2-1, the full variable domain is EPEVTQTPSHQVTQMGQEVILRCVPISNHLYFYWYRQILGQKVEFLVSFYNNEISEKSEIFDDQFSVERPDGSNFTLKIRSTKLEDSAMYFCASTDRAGSSYNEQFFGPGTRLTVL.

The rearrangement uses TRBV2 and TRBJ1-1, with D possibly TRBD1 on 5 matching bases. Trimming cost V 6 bases and J 0 bases, with 14 bases left between them. The germline V gene encodes CDR1 SNHLY and CDR2 FYNNEI. The CDR3 runs to 15 residues. DNA of the CDR3: TGTGCCAGCAGAGCCGGAAGGGGCATGAACACTGAAGCTTTCTTT. Translation: CASRAGRGMNTEAFF.

This sequence joins TRBV11-2 and TRBJ2-7, with 11 nucleotides matching TRBD2. Unmatched junction bases numbered 5, after V lost 5 bases and J lost 2 bases. Germline values: CDR1 SGHAT, CDR2 FQNNGV. The CDR3 is 15 residues long. Here the CDR3 reads CASSKPGLAAYEQYF. The CDR3 nucleotides are TGTGCCAGCAGCAAACCGGGACTAGCGGCCTACGAGCAGTACTTC.

The chain is built from TRBV7-9 and TRBJ2-7, with D tentatively TRBD2 (7 bases). The CDR3 has 15 amino acids. V dropped 0 bases and J dropped 6 bases, with 15 bases sitting between them. Germline-derived CDR1 and CDR2 are SEHNR and FQNEAQ (reference sequence). CDR3 DNA sequence: TGTGCCAGCAGCTTAGCAGGGGGGGCGGGGTCCGAGCAGTACTTC. Residues: CASSLAGGAGSEQYF.

The chain joins TRBV30 to TRBJ1-5, with TRBD1 matching 8 bases. The CDR3 has 14 amino acids. Germline V gene data show CDR1 as GTSNPN and CDR2 as SVGIG (reference sequence). V trimming: 4 bases; J trimming: 7 bases; junction bases outside the gene matches: 9. For the CDR3, the DNA is TGTGCCTGGACATCCAGGGGGCTTGGGCAGCCCCAGCATTTT. This sequence encodes CAWTSRGLGQPQHF.

This chain connects TRBV27 to TRBJ2-7; TRBD1 might be the D (5 bases). The V gene's germline CDR1 is MNHEY and CDR2 SMNVEV (reference sequence). CDR3 length equals 13 residues. V was shortened by 5 bases and J by 3 bases, with 11 bases between the two germline ends. This CDR3 reads CASSGRVYYEQYF. The CDR3 bases are TGTGCCAGCAGTGGCAGGGTTTACTACGAGCAGTACTTC.

About this clone: Other DNA sequences in this sample translate to the same CDR3. The chain employs TRBV5-6 and TRBJ2-1; 9 bases align to TRBD2. Germline lookup yields CDR1 SGHDT and CDR2 YYEEEE. V lost 0 bases to trimming and J lost 4 bases; unmatched junction nucleotides: 5. This CDR3 has 16 amino acids. The DNA of the CDR3 is TGTGCCAGCAGCTTGGGTCTAGCGGGATTTTACAATGAGCAGTTCTTC. Translation gives CASSLGLAGFYNEQFF.

The V and J genes are TRBV27 and TRBJ2-7; D remains ambiguous. CDR1 is MNHEY, CDR2 SMNVEV, per germline (reference sequence). The V end was cut by 7 bases, the J end by 4 bases, with 14 bases between. This CDR3 comprises 13 residues. The CDR3: CASNMPLGYEQYF. CDR3 DNA sequence: TGTGCCAGCAACATGCCGTTAGGGTACGAGCAGTACTTC.

V is TRBV15 and J is TRBJ2-5; D tentatively fits TRBD1 or TRBD2 (6 bases each). Per germline, CDR1 LNHNV and CDR2 YYDKDF (reference sequence). Between the trimmed V and J ends, which lost 0 bases and 2 bases, there was a span of 13 bases. The CDR3 is 16 residues long. CDR3 protein: CATSRDGGLVQETQYF. The CDR3 DNA reads TGTGCCACCAGCAGAGATGGGGGGCTGGTTCAAGAGACCCAGTACTTC.

This clone came up once. V usage is TRBV25-1 and J usage is TRBJ2-5; either TRBD1 or TRBD2 may fit D (5 bases each). The assigned J gene may be wrong: the sequence end matches TRBJ2-7 better. CDR1 and CDR2 from the germline V gene are MGHDK and SYGVNS. CDR3 length equals 12 residues. CDR3 DNA: TGTGCCAGCAGGAGGGGCGACTACGAGCAGTACTTC. Its translation: CASRRGDYEQYF.